This TCR beta chain was documented in a study of cytomegalovirus exposure and HLA in healthy donors. Whole-study results and caveats: Cytomegalovirus status was reportedly diagnosed by the classifier with high sensitivity and specificity.

Worth noting for this clone: What it binds is not known. Other DNA sequences of this sample code for an identical CDR3.

CDR3 length equals 13 residues. Trimming took 2 bases from V and 3 from J, leaving 5 bases between them. CDR1 is SGHDN and CDR2 is FVKESK in the germline V gene. PCR primers comprised 60 Vbeta and 13 Jbeta primers. The assay was immunoSEQ multiplex PCR, and TCRdb's table has in-frame clones only and misses some. Seen here are 110,000 to 150,000 clones, roughly 9.8% observed once, and the top ten hold about 1.9%. Sequencing used PBMCs. V is TRBV14 and J is TRBJ1-5; D uncertain. This clonotype was obtained from a man aged 45-65 years in good health and CMV-seronegative. The CDR3 protein is CASSQSSNQPQHF. The CDR3 DNA sequence: TGTGCCAGCAGCCAATCATCCAATCAGCCCCAGCATTTT.